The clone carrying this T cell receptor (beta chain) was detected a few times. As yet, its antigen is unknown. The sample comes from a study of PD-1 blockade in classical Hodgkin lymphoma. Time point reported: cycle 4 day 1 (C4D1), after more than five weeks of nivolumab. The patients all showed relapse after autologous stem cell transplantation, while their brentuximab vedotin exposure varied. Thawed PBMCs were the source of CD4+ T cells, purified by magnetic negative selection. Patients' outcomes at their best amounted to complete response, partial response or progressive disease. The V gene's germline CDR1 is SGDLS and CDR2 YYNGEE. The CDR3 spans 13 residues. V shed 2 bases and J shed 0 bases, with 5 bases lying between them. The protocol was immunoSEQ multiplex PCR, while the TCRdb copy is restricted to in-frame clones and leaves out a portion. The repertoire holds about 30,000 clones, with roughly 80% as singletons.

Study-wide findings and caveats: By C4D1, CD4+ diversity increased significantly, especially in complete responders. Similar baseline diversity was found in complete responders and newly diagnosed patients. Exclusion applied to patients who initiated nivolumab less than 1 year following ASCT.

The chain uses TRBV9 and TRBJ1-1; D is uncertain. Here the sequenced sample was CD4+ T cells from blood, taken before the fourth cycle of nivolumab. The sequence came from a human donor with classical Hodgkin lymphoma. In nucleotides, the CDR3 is TGTGCCAGCAGCGTGAGGATGAACACTGAAGCTTTCTTT. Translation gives CASSVRMNTEAFF.